The 15 T cell receptor beta chains in this list originate from one sample, sequenced in a study of blood T cell repertoires in COVID-19. Sequencing was performed with immunoSEQ multiplex PCR; in TCRdb, only in-frame clones are kept and a portion is missing. In the table there are about 400,000 clones, over 75% of which are singletons. Specimen: PBMCs or T cells enriched from blood (not recorded which). The receptors here all came from a woman aged 25 to 39 with acute COVID-19.

The gene calls are TRBV29-1 and TRBJ1-1; 9 bases map to TRBD1. Losses at the gene ends were 7 bases for V and 11 bases for J; bases not matched to a gene: 17. The CDR3 has 14 amino acids. Per the germline V gene, CDR1 is SQVTM and CDR2 is ANQGSEA. The CDR3 loop reads CSAHPRGQGSMAFF. The CDR3 DNA is TGCAGCGCCCACCCTCGAGGACAGGGGTCGATGGCTTTCTTT.

About this clone itself: This CDR3 is also generated by other DNA sequences in the sample. This sequence joins TRBV12-3 or TRBV12-4 and TRBJ1-2, with TRBD1 identical over 9 bases. The V and J ends lost 6 bases and 8 bases, in that order; junction bases with no gene match: 7. The CDR3 is 13 residues long. CDR3 in DNA: TGTGCCAGCAGCCCGGGACAGGGAAGAGGCTACACCTTC. Amino acids: CASSPGQGRGYTF.

This clone was counted only a few times. The chain combines TRBV5-1 with TRBJ1-6; D is perhaps TRBD1 (5 bases). CDR1 SGHRS and CDR2 YFSETQ come from the germline V gene. The CDR3 extends over 15 amino acids. Trimming took off 0 bases at V and 10 bases at J, with 14 bases between the two ends. The CDR3 loop is CASSLESGVRSPLHF. Here the CDR3 DNA reads TGCGCCAGCAGCTTGGAATCGGGGGTCAGGTCACCCCTCCACTTT. Based on the CDR3 plus reference TRBV5-1 and TRBJ1-6, the full variable domain is KAGVTQTPRYLIKTRGQQVTLSCSPISGHRSVSWYQQTPGQGLQFLFEYFSETQRNKGNFPGRFSGRQFSNSRSEMNVSTLELGDSALYLCASSLESGVRSPLHFGNGTRLTVT.

The rearrangement joins TRBV24-1 to TRBJ2-7; a weak D match, TRBD1 (6 bases). V was clipped by 3 bases and J by 0 bases, with 8 bases between them. The CDR3 contains 14 residues. Germline CDR1 is KGHDR and CDR2 is SFDVKD. The CDR3 loop is CATSDQGSSYEQYF. In DNA form, the CDR3 reads TGTGCCACCAGTGATCAGGGGAGCTCCTACGAGCAGTACTTC.

V is TRBV5-1 and J is TRBJ2-7, with 8 nucleotides matching TRBD1. CDR3 length: 15 amino acids. Germline V gene data show CDR1 as SGHRS and CDR2 as YFSETQ. Trimming removed 4 bases from V and 1 base from J; junction bases left unmatched: 7. This CDR3 is CASSRTGTGSYEQYF. Written as DNA, the CDR3 is TGCGCCAGCAGCAGAACCGGGACAGGTTCCTACGAGCAGTACTTC. Full variable domain (remainder filled in from reference TRBV5-1 and TRBJ2-7): KAGVTQTPRYLIKTRGQQVTLSCSPISGHRSVSWYQQTPGQGLQFLFEYFSETQRNKGNFPGRFSGRQFSNSRSEMNVSTLELGDSALYLCASSRTGTGSYEQYFGPGTRLTVT.

The chain has TRBV4-2 and TRBJ2-2; 9 bases align to TRBD2. There are 15 residues in the CDR3. Trimming at V came to 4 bases and at J to 6 bases, leaving 6 bases not matched to a gene. The germline V gene encodes CDR1 LGHNA and CDR2 YNFKEQ. Here the CDR3 reads CASSPYGGGAGELFF. The CDR3 coding sequence is TGTGCCAGCAGCCCTTACGGCGGGGGGGCCGGGGAGCTGTTTTTT.

V and J are TRBV18 and TRBJ1-1; the D gene is possibly TRBD1 (5 bases). There are 14 residues in the CDR3. V gave up 1 base and J gave up 3 bases, with 9 bases separating them. Germline V gene data show CDR1 as KGHSH and CDR2 as LQKENI. CDR3 in amino acids: CASSPLGGYTEAFF. The CDR3 nucleotides are TGTGCCAGCTCACCACTGGGGGGGTACACTGAAGCTTTCTTT.

The V call is TRBV27, the J call TRBJ1-5; TRBD1 agrees at 9 bases. The CDR3 consists of 13 residues. The V gene's germline CDR1 is MNHEY and CDR2 SMNVEV (reference sequence). V lost 4 bases to trimming and J lost 6 bases; unmatched junction nucleotides: 1. Here the CDR3 DNA reads TGTGCCAGCAGTTGGACAGGGGCTCAGCCCCAGCATTTT. Protein sequence: CASSWTGAQPQHF.

In its sample, this clone was seen once. The CDR3 sequence: CASSRTGDTGELFF. CDR3 sequence (DNA): TGCGCCAGCAGCAGGACAGGGGACACCGGGGAGCTGTTTTTT. This chain links TRBV5-1 with TRBJ2-2; 9 bases are a match to TRBD1. The CDR3 is 14 amino acids. V was pared by 4 bases and J by 3 bases, with 1 base of the junction left unmatched. Germline CDR1 reads SGHRS; CDR2 reads YFSETQ.

The genes are TRBV9 and TRBJ1-1; 7 nucleotides match TRBD1. The CDR3 is 17 amino acids. J gave up 8 bases and V 4 bases, and 20 bases lay outside the gene matches. Germline V CDR1 and CDR2: SGDLS, YYNGEE. The CDR3: CASSPTQGDLPSGEAFF. In DNA form, the CDR3 reads TGTGCCAGCAGCCCCACCCAGGGGGACCTTCCAAGCGGGGAAGCTTTCTTT.

This clone was counted between two and nine times. The same CDR3 also results from other DNA sequences found in this sample. The chain combines TRBV6-5 with TRBJ1-2, with D unresolved. This CDR3 comprises 13 residues. Per germline, CDR1 MNHEY and CDR2 SVGAGI. Trimming pared 3 bases from V and 2 bases from J, leaving 7 bases between. CDR3 loop: CASSYGGNYGYTF. CDR3 in DNA: TGTGCCAGCAGTTATGGCGGAAACTATGGCTACACCTTC.

This chain connects TRBV7-2 to TRBJ2-7, with 10 positions matching TRBD2. The CDR3 runs 17 residues. With 0 bases clipped from V and 4 bases from J, the junction kept 9 bases outside the gene matches. Germline V CDR1 and CDR2: SGHTA, FQGNSA. Here the CDR3 DNA reads TGTGCCAGCAGCTTAGCCATGCTAGCGGGGGTGCGATACGAGCAGTACTTC. It is translated as CASSLAMLAGVRYEQYF.

The V call is TRBV24-1, the J call TRBJ1-4, with D perhaps TRBD1 (6 bases). The CDR3 covers 19 residues. V lost 2 bases, J lost 3 bases, and 21 bases lay in between. CDR1 KGHDR and CDR2 SFDVKD come from the germline V gene. In DNA form, the CDR3 reads TGTGCCACCAGTGATTCCCGGGACACGAAATCTGGGGCTAATGAAAAACTGTTTTTT. It yields the protein CATSDSRDTKSGANEKLFF.

The rearrangement uses TRBV2 and TRBJ1-6; D uncertain. CDR1 is SNHLY and CDR2 is FYNNEI in the germline V gene. The CDR3 sequence is 11 residues long. V was pared by 6 bases and J by 8 bases, with 5 bases between. This CDR3 is CASRLDSPLHF. Written as DNA, the CDR3 is TGTGCCAGCAGGTTAGATTCACCCCTCCACTTT.

The V and J genes are TRBV5-1 and TRBJ1-1; possibly TRBD1 for D (6 bases). Looked up from germline, CDR1 is SGHRS and CDR2 is YFSETQ. This CDR3 spans 15 amino acids. V lost 1 base to trimming and J lost 3 bases, with 13 bases between them. This chain's CDR3 is CASSLRGSSDTEAFF. For the CDR3, the DNA is TGCGCCAGCAGCTTGAGGGGGTCCTCGGACACTGAAGCTTTCTTT.